Listed below are T cell receptor beta chains from one sample, sequenced in a study of regulatory T cells in long-lasting Graves disease. TCRdb re-called the multiplex PCR reads with MiXCR, one entry per CDR3 protein. The sample records 560,000 or so distinct CDR3 sequences, roughly 16% being singletons. These data were likewise used in another study, on T cells in Graves' hyperthyroidism and ophthalmopathy.

The sample here was peripheral blood mononuclear cells (PBMCs), taken at new diagnosis, from a patient treated with antithyroid drugs. The receptors originated from a man younger than 35 with Graves disease. Both conserved end residues are part of each CDR3. Fields, in order: D gene, J gene, clone size, V gene, CDR3 protein, CDR3 DNA. D genes are given only for firm matches. Where a row states a size, it is once, few, many or the class of an expanded clone; other rows omit it.

NA	TRBJ1-1	many	TRBV5-1	CASSPRPPGAEAFF	TGCGCCAGCAGCCCCAGGCCGCCGGGGGCTGAAGCTTTCTTT
TRBD1	TRBJ1-1	many	TRBV11-2	CASSYRTGSTEAFF	TGTGCCAGCAGCTACAGGACAGGTTCCACTGAAGCTTTCTTT
NA	TRBJ2-5	few	TRBV5-1	CASSLGGIETQYF	TGCGCCAGCAGCTTGGGGGGGATAGAGACCCAGTACTTC
TRBD2	TRBJ2-3	many	TRBV7-8	CASSLREREVGTDTQYF	TGTGCCAGCAGCTTGCGGGAGCGGGAGGTCGGCACAGATACGCAGTATTTT
NA	TRBJ1-5	NA	TRBV20-1	CSARVLSGPQHF	TGCAGTGCTAGGGTCCTATCAGGGCCCCAGCATTTT
NA	TRBJ1-2	many	TRBV5-1	CASSLLPNREGGYGYTF	TGCGCCAGCAGCTTGTTGCCGAACAGGGAAGGAGGCTATGGCTACACCTTC
NA	TRBJ2-5	NA	TRBV7-9	CASAPWSPAGLTALKTQYF	TGTGCCAGCGCTCCCTGGAGCCCGGCGGGTTTGACTGCCCTGAAGACCCAGTACTTC
TRBD1	TRBJ1-1	many	TRBV7-3	CASSSEITGEAFF	TGTGCCAGCAGCTCCGAGATCACAGGGGAGGCTTTCTTT
NA	TRBJ2-2	many	TRBV30	CAWSLELNTGELFF	TGTGCCTGGAGTTTGGAATTGAACACCGGGGAGCTGTTTTTT
TRBD2	TRBJ2-6	few	TRBV28	CASSRIGLAGSSGANVLTF	TGTGCCAGCAGTAGAATCGGTCTAGCGGGGTCCTCTGGGGCCAACGTCCTGACTTTC
TRBD1	TRBJ1-2	NA	TRBV19	CASSIRHTGVRGYTF	TGTGCCAGTAGTATCAGGCACACAGGGGTTCGTGGCTACACCTTC